This TCR beta chain was sequenced for a study of T cells expressing NK-cell markers. General study results and limits: Of the CD8+ T cells in roughly 6 donors, about 1.0-7.0% belonged to dominant NKG2C+ clonotypes. There remained a lack of clarity about HCMV specificity of expanded NKG2C+ T cell clones.

The germline gives CDR1 MDHEN, CDR2 SYDVKM. The length of the CDR3 is 13 residues. On this clonotype itself: Its specificity is unknown.

5'RACE template switching with UMIs produced the TCR beta cDNA. TCRdb reanalyzed the 5' RACE reads and collapses them to one entry per CDR3 protein, without DNA. The sample holds 250,000 or so distinct CDR3 sequences. This chain connects TRBV28 to TRBJ2-7. The sample was blood T cells: a sorted CD56 or NKG2C T cell subset, CD4+ or CD8+ T cells, or bulk PBMC T cells (not recorded which). This TCR derives from a woman between 18 and 70 years old in good health. CDR3 protein: CASTTRAPYEQYF.